This passage covers 20 T cell receptor beta chains from one sample sequenced in a study of low-dose radiotherapy and immunotherapy resistance in tumors (dated by TCRdb to between 2022 and 2023). This specimen's time point label, interpreted: after trial treatment. The meaning of the sample's treatment or condition label: LDRT plus nivolumab, ipilimumab, low-dose cyclophosphamide and aspirin (RACIN trial). The sample was run on an Illumina HiSeq 2500. TCRs were amplified with Phusion for 20 to 25 PCR cycles, with a constant-region primer paired with the adapter attached to the V primers. TCRdb reworked the public reads: Q25 trimming with fastp, MiXCR clone assembly, productive beta chains retained. Every CDR3 protein is listed once, alongside the most common genes and DNA of its rows. This sample holds around 57,000 distinct CDR3 sequences; approximately 35% were observed only once. The top ten clonotypes cover over 7% of the sample.

The sequences come from PBMCs, collected after low-dose radiotherapy plus immunotherapy. All receptors come from a male donor with rectosigmoid adenocarcinoma.

This chain links TRBV12-3 or TRBV12-4 with TRBJ2-7, with D perhaps TRBD1 (5 bases). V gave up 3 bases and J gave up 7 bases, with 19 bases separating them. CDR3 size: 15 residues. In DNA, the CDR3 is TGTGCCAGCAGTTTCGCAGGACAACTCGTGGGGGAGCAGTACTTC. Translation: CASSFAGQLVGEQYF.

Many counts were recorded for this clonotype. The chain recombines TRBV19 with TRBJ1-1, with 8 bases identical to TRBD1. The trim removed 7 bases at V and 0 bases at J, leaving 10 bases unmatched. The germline CDR1 and CDR2 sequences are LNHDA and SQIVND (reference sequence). This CDR3 is 16 amino acids long. CDR3 coding DNA: TGTGCCAGTAACAAGGCCAGGGGGCCTTTGAACACTGAAGCTTTCTTT. It specifies CASNKARGPLNTEAFF.

The rearrangement uses TRBV14 and TRBJ2-3, with D uncertain. The V gene lost 4 bases and the J gene lost 1 base, with 12 bases spanning the gap. The CDR3 has 15 amino acids. CDR1 SGHDN and CDR2 FVKESK come from the germline V gene. The CDR3 coding sequence is TGTGCCAGCAGCCCCCGTCCCCGGGGCACAGATACGCAGTATTTT. Its translation is CASSPRPRGTDTQYF.

This clonotype has more than one count but fewer than ten. V and J are TRBV7-9 and TRBJ2-5; no clear D gene. Germline V gene data show CDR1 as SEHNR and CDR2 as FQNEAQ (reference sequence). Trimming shortened V by 5 bases and J by 5 bases, and 15 bases separated the two germline ends. CDR3 length equals 14 residues. The chain's CDR3 is CASSTTSNPETQYF. In DNA, the CDR3 is TGTGCCAGCAGCACCACAAGTAACCCCGAGACCCAGTACTTC.

This chain links TRBV6-1 with TRBJ1-2; D gene uncertain. The CDR3 length is 17 residues. CDR1 and CDR2 from the germline V gene are MNHNS and SASEGT. The V end lost 5 bases, the J end lost 5 bases, and 24 bases lay between the germline ends. DNA of the CDR3: TGTGCCAGCAGTTCTCGACGTCCCCCTACTCAACTGTATGGCTACACCTTC. This sequence encodes CASSSRRPPTQLYGYTF.

This clonotype has at least ten counts. The chain is built from TRBV5-8 and TRBJ2-1, with 10 bases lining up with TRBD1. V was clipped by 3 bases and J by 9 bases; unmatched bases: 12. This CDR3 is 16 amino acids long. The V gene's germline CDR1 is SGHTS and CDR2 YDEGEE. This CDR3 is CASSSGQGRGEREQFF. The CDR3 DNA sequence: TGTGCCAGCAGCTCGGGACAGGGGCGCGGAGAACGTGAGCAGTTCTTC.

The V and J genes are TRBV27 and TRBJ1-1; D is unresolved. The V and J ends lost 6 bases and 7 bases respectively, with 12 bases between them. In germline, CDR1 is MNHEY, CDR2 SMNVEV (reference sequence). The CDR3 has 12 residues. CDR3 sequence (DNA): TGTGCCAGCAGGGCTGTGATCGGTGAAGCTTTCTTT. Protein product: CASRAVIGEAFF.

The table lists this clonotype with many counts. J is TRBJ2-4 and V is TRBV7-9, with TRBD2 matching 12 bases. CDR3 length equals 19 residues. Per the germline V gene, CDR1 is SEHNR and CDR2 is FQNEAQ (reference sequence). The trim removed 1 base at V and 0 bases at J, leaving 7 bases unmatched. CDR3 residues: CASSLVGLAGPLAKNIQYF. The CDR3 DNA follows: TGTGCCAGCAGCTTAGTTGGACTAGCGGGACCCCTAGCCAAAAACATTCAGTACTTC.

The V call is TRBV2, the J call TRBJ1-6; tentative D call: TRBD1 (5 bases). Germline CDR1 SNHLY, CDR2 FYNNEI. The CDR3 sequence is 14 residues long. Trimming removed 6 bases from V and 7 bases from J, with 13 bases in between. In DNA, the CDR3 is TGTGCCAGCAGGGGGACGTCGGAAAATTCACCCCTCCACTTT. Its protein product is CASRGTSENSPLHF.

This rearrangement joins TRBV9 to TRBJ2-7; 9 nucleotides agree with TRBD2. Unmatched junction bases numbered 7, after V lost 3 bases and J lost 3 bases. The germline V gene has CDR1 SGDLS and CDR2 YYNGEE. The CDR3 covers 15 residues. The CDR3 spells CASSGATSGYYEQYF. The CDR3 DNA sequence: TGTGCCAGCAGCGGAGCAACTAGCGGGTACTACGAGCAGTACTTC.

This clonotype was recorded many times. V and J are TRBV6-5 and TRBJ2-7; 8 bases are shared with TRBD2. The CDR3 consists of 14 residues. V was pared by 4 bases and J by 4 bases, with 6 bases of the junction left unmatched. Germline values: CDR1 MNHEY, CDR2 SVGAGI. In DNA, the CDR3 is TGTGCCAGCAGTTGGGCGGGAGGCGCGTACGAGCAGTACTTC. Its translation is CASSWAGGAYEQYF.

This sequence joins TRBV28 and TRBJ2-1; TRBD1 might be the D (5 bases). Trimming took off 11 bases at V and 10 bases at J, with 15 bases between the two ends. The CDR3 length is 11 residues. CDR1 and CDR2 (germline): MDHEN, SYDVKM. The CDR3 DNA sequence: TGTGCCTCAGGTCAGGGTTGGGAGCAGTTCTTC. Amino acid sequence: CASGQGWEQFF. The full variable domain, rest sourced from reference TRBV28 and TRBJ2-1, is DVKVTQSSRYLVKRTGEKVFLECVQDMDHENMFWYRQDPGLGLRLIYFSYDVKMKEKGDIPEGYSVSREKKERFSLILESASTNQTSMYLCASGQGWEQFFGPGTRLTVL.

This clonotype was recorded at least ten times. V is TRBV4-1 and J is TRBJ2-7, with 10 positions matching TRBD2. V lost 4 bases to trimming and J lost 7 bases; unmatched junction nucleotides: 22. The germline gives CDR1 MGHRA, CDR2 YSYEKL. CDR3 size: 19 residues. DNA of the CDR3: TGCGCCAGCAGCCCTGAATCTGGTCGGCTAGCGGGGGTCCTTAGGGAGCAGTACTTC. It codes for CASSPESGRLAGVLREQYF.

Many counts were recorded for this clonotype. The chain links TRBV12-3 or TRBV12-4 to TRBJ2-7; 9 bases are a match to TRBD1. The CDR3 spans 14 residues. The junction had 8 bases not matched to a gene; V was cut back by 6 bases and J by 5 bases. As DNA, the CDR3 is TGTGCCAGCAGAAGGACAGGGGACGGCCACGAGCAGTACTTC. Protein: CASRRTGDGHEQYF.

The table lists this clonotype with many counts. The CDR3 nucleotides are TGTGCCAGCAAAGCGGTCCTTTCCTACAATGAGCAGTTCTTC. This translates into CASKAVLSYNEQFF. The chain employs TRBV2 and TRBJ2-1, with TRBD2 as a possible D gene (5 bases). V was trimmed by 7 bases and J by 1 base, leaving 11 bases between them. Germline lookup yields CDR1 SNHLY and CDR2 FYNNEI. This CDR3 comprises 14 residues. Full variable domain (rest looked up from reference TRBV2 and TRBJ2-1): EPEVTQTPSHQVTQMGQEVILRCVPISNHLYFYWYRQILGQKVEFLVSFYNNEISEKSEIFDDQFSVERPDGSNFTLKIRSTKLEDSAMYFCASKAVLSYNEQFFGPGTRLTVL.

This clonotype was seen ten or more times. The chain employs TRBV19 and TRBJ2-7; 7 positions agree with TRBD2. Germline V gene lookup returns CDR1 LNHDA and CDR2 SQIVND (reference sequence). This CDR3 has 14 residues. With V trimmed by 6 bases and J by 0 bases, 5 bases remained unmatched. CDR3 sequence reads: CASRRGGSSYEQYF. Here the CDR3 DNA reads TGTGCCAGTAGGCGCGGGGGTTCCTCCTACGAGCAGTACTTC.

This clonotype was seen ten or more times. The genes are TRBV27 and TRBJ2-7; D may match TRBD1 or TRBD2 (6 bases each). Trimming shortened V by 5 bases and J by 4 bases, and 12 bases separated the two germline ends. The CDR3 has 13 amino acids. Germline V lookup: CDR1 MNHEY, CDR2 SMNVEV (reference sequence). The CDR3 bases are TGTGCCAGCAGTCTGGAGGGGGGTTACGAGCAGTACTTC. Its protein product is CASSLEGGYEQYF.

This clonotype was seen only a few times. The gene calls are TRBV20-1 and TRBJ1-1; D gene ambiguous. The CDR3 sequence is 13 residues long. With 3 bases removed from V and 0 bases from J, the gap between germline ends came to 8 bases. Germline V gene sequence: CDR1 DFQATT, CDR2 SNEGSKA (reference sequence). CDR3 amino acids: CSARAGMNTEAFF. DNA for the CDR3: TGCAGTGCTAGGGCAGGCATGAACACTGAAGCTTTCTTT.

Within the sample, this clonotype is medium-sized. The chain recombines TRBV28 with TRBJ2-3; D is perhaps TRBD1 (5 bases). The CDR3 runs to 15 residues. Germline loops: CDR1 MDHEN, CDR2 SYDVKM. The V end lost 3 bases, the J end lost 2 bases, and 12 bases lay between the germline ends. The CDR3 coding sequence is TGTGCCAGCAGTTTCGACAGTGGTTCCACAGATACGCAGTATTTT. Residues: CASSFDSGSTDTQYF.

This clonotype was seen at least ten times. The chain joins TRBV18 to TRBJ2-1; 8 positions agree with TRBD2. In germline, CDR1 is KGHSH, CDR2 LQKENI. Trimming took 0 bases from V and 4 from J; bases not matched to a gene: 5. This CDR3 spans 16 amino acids. The CDR3 protein is CASSPPSSGFYNEQFF. The CDR3 DNA follows: TGTGCCAGCTCACCACCGTCTAGCGGGTTTTACAATGAGCAGTTCTTC.